These 10 T cell receptor beta chains were all obtained from the same sample, sequenced in a study of blood T cell repertoires in COVID-19 (dated by TCRdb to the early 2020s). The method was the immunoSEQ multiplex PCR assay. TCRdb carries this immuneACCESS record with in-frame sequences only. Its versions omit some clonotypes, under half of them owing to an unresolved V gene in the studies checked, with the rest unexplained. For this sample the table gives roughly 200,000 clones, of which roughly three quarters were detected only once. Of the sample, just over 8.5% is held by the ten largest clones. The sample consisted of peripheral blood. These TCRs come from a woman in her forties or fifties with active or convalescent COVID-19.

The V gene is TRBV28, the J gene TRBJ1-1; 9 nucleotides align to TRBD1. Germline-derived CDR1 and CDR2 are MDHEN and SYDVKM. This CDR3 has 15 amino acids. V shed 4 bases, J shed 5 bases, and the junction held 8 bases outside the gene matches. This CDR3 is CASSSPTGGRTEAFF. DNA for the CDR3: TGTGCCAGCAGTTCTCCGACAGGGGGAAGGACTGAAGCTTTCTTT. Together with reference TRBV28 and TRBJ1-1, the CDR3 gives the full variable domain: DVKVTQSSRYLVKRTGEKVFLECVQDMDHENMFWYRQDPGLGLRLIYFSYDVKMKEKGDIPEGYSVSREKKERFSLILESASTNQTSMYLCASSSPTGGRTEAFFGQGTRLTVV.

This sequence joins TRBV11-2 and TRBJ1-2, with D possibly being TRBD1 (5 bases). The V and J ends lost 0 bases and 4 bases respectively, with 9 bases between them. Per the germline V gene, CDR1 is SGHAT and CDR2 is FQNNGV. The CDR3 runs to 14 residues. DNA for the CDR3: TGTGCCAGCAGCTTAGATAGGGGCGCCTATGGCTACACCTTC. Its translation is CASSLDRGAYGYTF.

The table lists this clone with a few counts. The rearrangement uses TRBV11-1 and TRBJ1-2; D uncertain. This CDR3 has 14 residues. Germline values: CDR1 SGHAT, CDR2 FQDESV (reference sequence). Trimming cost V 5 bases and J 2 bases, with 12 bases left between them. The CDR3 DNA sequence: TGTGCCAGCAGCCTGCCGGGATCAAACTATGGCTACACCTTC. It translates to CASSLPGSNYGYTF.

This chain joins TRBV4-3 and TRBJ2-1; D gene uncertain. The germline V gene encodes CDR1 LGHNA and CDR2 YSLEER. The CDR3 length is 15 residues. V was pared by 0 bases and J by 4 bases, with 10 bases between. The CDR3 coding sequence is TGCGCCAGCAGCCAAGAGGAGAACGGTTACAATGAGCAGTTCTTC. It yields the protein CASSQEENGYNEQFF.

This clone was counted only a few times. CDR3 residues: CASSASGTDNSPLHF. CDR3 in DNA: TGTGCCAGCAGCGCATCCGGGACAGATAATTCACCCCTCCACTTT. The gene calls are TRBV9 and TRBJ1-6, with 7 bases fitting TRBD1. Germline V gives CDR1 SGDLS, CDR2 YYNGEE. The V gene end was trimmed by 3 bases and the J gene end by 5 bases; junction bases not matched to a gene: 5. This CDR3 is 15 amino acids long.

The chain links TRBV15 to TRBJ2-3, with a possible D match to TRBD2 (5 bases). From germline, CDR1 is LNHNV and CDR2 YYDKDF (reference sequence). The CDR3 totals 14 residues. Trimming took off 0 bases at V and 8 bases at J, with 12 bases between the two ends. CDR3 loop: CATSRDNGEGTQYF. CDR3 nucleotides: TGTGCCACCAGCAGAGATAACGGAGAGGGTACGCAGTATTTT.

The V call is TRBV6-2 or TRBV6-3, the J call TRBJ2-7, with 7 bases that match TRBD1. The CDR3 loop spans 14 amino acids. J was trimmed by 2 bases and V by 5 bases; bases with no gene match: 6. CDR1 and CDR2 from the germline V gene are MNHEY and SVGEGT. The CDR3 nucleotides read TGTGCCAGCAGTACCCACAGGGGCACCTACGAGCAGTACTTC. Translating gives CASSTHRGTYEQYF.

This chain connects TRBV7-9 to TRBJ2-3, with TRBD2 identical over 12 bases. With V trimmed by 3 bases and J by 2 bases, 9 bases remained unmatched. The germline gives CDR1 SEHNR, CDR2 FQNEAQ (reference sequence). This CDR3 contains 18 residues. CDR3 region: CASSFRLAGVLNTDTQYF. The CDR3 bases are TGTGCCAGCAGCTTTCGACTAGCGGGGGTCTTAAACACAGATACGCAGTATTTT.

The chain carries TRBV27 and TRBJ2-1, with TRBD2 as a possible D gene (7 bases). Germline V gene sequence: CDR1 MNHEY, CDR2 SMNVEV (reference sequence). Trimming removed 6 bases from V and 2 bases from J, with 20 bases in between. The CDR3 length is 17 residues. CDR3 protein: CASSPELGRGPYNEQFF. CDR3 bases: TGTGCCAGCAGCCCAGAATTAGGGCGGGGGCCCTACAATGAGCAGTTCTTC.

This clone was recorded a few times. The chain carries TRBV18 and TRBJ1-1; 11 nucleotides line up with TRBD1. Losses at the gene ends were 2 bases for V and 7 bases for J; bases not matched to a gene: 6. Looked up from germline, CDR1 is KGHSH and CDR2 is LQKENI. The CDR3 spans 15 residues. DNA for the CDR3: TGTGCCAGCTCACCAGGGCTGGGACAGGGGGGTGAAGCTTTCTTT. Encoded protein: CASSPGLGQGGEAFF.